This TCR beta chain was profiled in a study of shared clonotypes between healthy human individuals. Study observations and caveats: The study found about 5% of naive CD4 clonotypes shared across several donors.

A remark on this clone: What it binds is not known.

Germline V gene lookup returns CDR1 SGHTA and CDR2 FQGNSA. V was pared by 8 bases and J by 6 bases, with 7 bases of the junction left unmatched. The CDR3 extends over 13 amino acids. This table comes from immunoSEQ multiplex PCR, and its TCRdb copy is limited to in-frame clones, with some not included. The sample holds 2 million to 2.5 million clones, more than 85% seen once. The chain carries TRBV7-2 and TRBJ1-1, with TRBD1 matching over 9 bases. Sequencing was performed on naive CD4+ T cells from PBMCs. The subset is: CD45RA+ positively selected. This receptor was taken from a man aged 18 to 35 in good health. Some clones in this sample may be carry-over from other donors' samples. CDR3 in amino acids: CASGTGGVAEAFF. As DNA, the CDR3 is TGTGCCAGCGGAACAGGGGGCGTCGCTGAAGCTTTCTTT. Based on the CDR3 plus reference TRBV7-2 and TRBJ1-1, the full variable domain is GAGVSQSPSNKVTEKGKDVELRCDPISGHTALYWYRQSLGQGLEFLIYFQGNSAPDKSGLPSDRFSAERTGGSVSTLTIQRTQQEDSAVYLCASGTGGVAEAFFGQGTRLTVV.